The 6 T cell receptor beta chains given below trace back to one sample, sequenced in a study of control samples from healthy donors and cancer patients. Profiled with immunoSEQ multiplex PCR; TCRdb holds only in-frame clones, not every one. This repertoire shows tens of thousands of clones, about 83% found once; its top ten account for about 15%. Sequenced: blood. The receptors derive from a man between 60 and 70 years old in good health.

DNA for the CDR3: TGTGCCAGCAGTCTGGGACTAGCGGGAGGGAGTTGGGAGACCCAGTACTTC. Amino acid sequence: CASSLGLAGGSWETQYF. The chain has TRBV6-2 or TRBV6-3 and TRBJ2-5, with 16 positions matching TRBD2. Germline V CDR1 and CDR2: MNHEY, SVGEGT. V shed 5 bases and J 5 bases; nucleotides not matched to a gene: 8. CDR3 size: 17 residues.

The chain combines TRBV24-1 with TRBJ2-1; TRBD2 aligns across 7 bases. Trimming took 2 bases from V and 6 from J; bases not matched to a gene: 6. The germline CDR1 and CDR2 sequences are KGHDR and SFDVKD. The CDR3 consists of 15 residues. The CDR3 is CATSDSVREGNEQFF. CDR3 in DNA: TGTGCCACCAGTGATTCTGTCAGGGAGGGCAATGAGCAGTTCTTC.

V usage is TRBV19 and J usage is TRBJ1-1, with D tentatively TRBD1 (5 bases). V was clipped by 3 bases and J by 7 bases, with 12 bases between them. The germline V gene encodes CDR1 LNHDA and CDR2 SQIVND (reference sequence). The CDR3 is made up of 13 amino acids. The CDR3 loop is CASSIGGGSEAFF. The CDR3 region has the DNA TGTGCCAGTAGTATCGGCGGGGGAAGTGAAGCTTTCTTT. Looking up the rest from reference TRBV19 and TRBJ1-1 gives the full variable domain: DGGITQSPKYLFRKEGQNVTLSCEQNLNHDAMYWYRQDPGQGLRLIYYSQIVNDFQKGDIAEGYSVSREKKESFPLTVTSAQKNPTAFYLCASSIGGGSEAFFGQGTRLTVV.

This clone occurred once. V usage is TRBV6-6 and J usage is TRBJ1-3, with D tentatively TRBD1 (5 bases). In germline, CDR1 is MNHNY, CDR2 SVGAGI (reference sequence). The CDR3 is made up of 15 amino acids. Between the trimmed V and J ends, which lost 6 bases and 0 bases, there was a span of 12 bases. CDR3 nucleotide sequence: TGTGCCAGCAGAGGGGACCGTCGCTCTGGAAACACCATATATTTT. Its translation is CASRGDRRSGNTIYF.

This chain links TRBV5-1 with TRBJ2-2, with 9 bases matching TRBD1. The CDR3 extends over 17 amino acids. CDR1 is SGHRS, CDR2 YFSETQ, per germline. V was clipped by 4 bases and J by 5 bases; unmatched bases: 12. CDR3 sequence reads: CASSVVGTGLSTGELFF. CDR3 nucleotide sequence: TGCGCCAGCAGCGTCGTCGGGACAGGGCTAAGTACCGGGGAGCTGTTTTTT.

The chain employs TRBV25-1 and TRBJ2-2; TRBD2 might be the D (6 bases). The CDR3 runs to 15 residues. Germline V gene sequence: CDR1 MGHDK, CDR2 SYGVNS. Trimming took off 3 bases at V and 7 bases at J, with 15 bases between the two ends. The CDR3 region has the DNA TGTGCCAGCAGTGAGCGGGAAAAGTACAACGGGGAGCTGTTTTTT. Its protein product is CASSEREKYNGELFF.